This T cell receptor beta chain was sequenced in a study of cytomegalovirus exposure and HLA in healthy donors. The study ran its PCR with 60 Vbeta and 13 Jbeta primers. Data came from immunoSEQ multiplex PCR; TCRdb stores just in-frame clones and leaves some out. The sample shows 220,000 or so clones, under 80% of them seen only once. This CDR3 has 13 amino acids. Trimming left V 6 bases short and J 0 bases short, with 7 bases between. Per the germline V gene, CDR1 is LGHNT and CDR2 is FRNRAP. V usage is TRBV12-5 and J usage is TRBJ2-3; D is unclear. The sample taken for sequencing was PBMCs. This sequence was found in a woman aged 25 to 39 in good health and CMV-seronegative. The CDR3 coding sequence is TGTGCTAGTGGGGAGACTAGCACAGATACGCAGTATTTT. This translates into CASGETSTDTQYF.